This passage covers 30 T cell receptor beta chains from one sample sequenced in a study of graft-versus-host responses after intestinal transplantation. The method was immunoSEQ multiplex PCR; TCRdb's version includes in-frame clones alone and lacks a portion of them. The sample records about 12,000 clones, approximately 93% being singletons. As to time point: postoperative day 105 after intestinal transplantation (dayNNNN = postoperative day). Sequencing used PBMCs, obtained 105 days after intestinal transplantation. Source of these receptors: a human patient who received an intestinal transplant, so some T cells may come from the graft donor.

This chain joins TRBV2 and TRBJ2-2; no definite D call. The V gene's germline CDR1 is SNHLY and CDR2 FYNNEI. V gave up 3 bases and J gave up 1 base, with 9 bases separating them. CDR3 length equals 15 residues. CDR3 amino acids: CASSDAAVNTGELFF. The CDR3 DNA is TGTGCCAGCAGTGATGCGGCGGTGAACACCGGGGAGCTGTTTTTT.

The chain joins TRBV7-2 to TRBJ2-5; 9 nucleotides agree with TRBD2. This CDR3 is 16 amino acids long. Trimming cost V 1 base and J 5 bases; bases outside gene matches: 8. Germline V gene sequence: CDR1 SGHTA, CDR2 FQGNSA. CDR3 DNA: TGTACCAGCAGCTTAGGGGCGGGAGGGCCGGTGGAGACCCAGTACTTC. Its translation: CTSSLGAGGPVETQYF.

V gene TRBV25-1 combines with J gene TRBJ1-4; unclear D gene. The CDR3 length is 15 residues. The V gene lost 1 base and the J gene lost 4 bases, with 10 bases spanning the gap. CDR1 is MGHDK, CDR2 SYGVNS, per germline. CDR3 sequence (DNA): TGTGCCAGCAGTGAATCAAGGAACCTTAATGAAAAACTGTTTTTT. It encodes CASSESRNLNEKLFF.

CDR3: CASSSISGKRDNEQFF. In nucleotides, the CDR3 is TGTGCCAGCAGCTCAATTAGCGGGAAAAGGGACAATGAGCAGTTCTTC. The chain is built from TRBV11-1 and TRBJ2-1, with 8 bases fitting TRBD2. The CDR3 runs 16 residues. V lost 4 bases to trimming and J lost 5 bases; unmatched junction nucleotides: 10. Germline V gene data show CDR1 as SGHAT and CDR2 as FQDESV (reference sequence).

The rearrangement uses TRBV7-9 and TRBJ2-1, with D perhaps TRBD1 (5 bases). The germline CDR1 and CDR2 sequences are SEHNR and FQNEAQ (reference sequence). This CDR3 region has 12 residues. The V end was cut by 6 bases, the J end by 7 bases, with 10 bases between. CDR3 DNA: TGTGCCAGCAGTCTTGACAGTAATGAGCAGTTCTTC. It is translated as CASSLDSNEQFF.

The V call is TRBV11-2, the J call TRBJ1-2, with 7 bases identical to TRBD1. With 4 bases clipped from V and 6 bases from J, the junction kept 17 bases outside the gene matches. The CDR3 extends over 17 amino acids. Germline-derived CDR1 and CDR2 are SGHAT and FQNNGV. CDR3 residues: CASSSLGTVDGQHGYTF. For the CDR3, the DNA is TGTGCCAGCAGCTCCCTAGGGACAGTGGATGGACAACATGGCTACACCTTC.

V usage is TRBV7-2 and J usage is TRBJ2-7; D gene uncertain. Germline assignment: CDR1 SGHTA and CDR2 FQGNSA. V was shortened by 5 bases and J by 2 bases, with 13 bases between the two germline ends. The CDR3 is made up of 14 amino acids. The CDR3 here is CASSLYGVPYEQYF. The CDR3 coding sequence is TGTGCCAGCAGCCTTTATGGAGTCCCCTACGAGCAGTACTTC.

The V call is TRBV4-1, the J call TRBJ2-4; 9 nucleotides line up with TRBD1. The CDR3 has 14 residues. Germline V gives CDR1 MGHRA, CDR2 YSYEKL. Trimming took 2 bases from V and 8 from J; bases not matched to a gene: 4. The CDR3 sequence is CASSQTDRGDIQYF. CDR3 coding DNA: TGCGCCAGCAGCCAAACAGACAGGGGGGACATTCAGTACTTC.

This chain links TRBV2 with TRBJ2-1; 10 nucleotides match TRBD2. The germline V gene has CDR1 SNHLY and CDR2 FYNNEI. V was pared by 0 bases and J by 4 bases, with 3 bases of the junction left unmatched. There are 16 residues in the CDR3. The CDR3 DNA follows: TGTGCCAGCAGTGAAGCAGGGACTAGCGTTTACAATGAGCAGTTCTTC. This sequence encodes CASSEAGTSVYNEQFF.

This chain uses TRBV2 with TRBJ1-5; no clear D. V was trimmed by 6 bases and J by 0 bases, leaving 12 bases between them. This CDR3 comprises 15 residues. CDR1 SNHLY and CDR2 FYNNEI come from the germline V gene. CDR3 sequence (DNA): TGTGCCAGCAGCCCCACGCACCTTAGCAATCAGCCCCAGCATTTT. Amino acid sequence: CASSPTHLSNQPQHF.

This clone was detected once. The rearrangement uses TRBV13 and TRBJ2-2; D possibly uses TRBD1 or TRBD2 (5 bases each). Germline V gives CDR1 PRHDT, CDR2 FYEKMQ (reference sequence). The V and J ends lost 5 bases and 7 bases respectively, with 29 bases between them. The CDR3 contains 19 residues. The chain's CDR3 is CASSPSPGTPTSSNGELFF. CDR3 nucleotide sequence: TGTGCCAGCAGCCCTTCTCCAGGGACGCCCACATCATCAAACGGGGAGCTGTTTTTT. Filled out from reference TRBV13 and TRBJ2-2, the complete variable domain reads AAGVIQSPRHLIKEKRETATLKCYPIPRHDTVYWYQQGPGQDPQFLISFYEKMQSDKGSIPDRFSAQQFSDYHSELNMSSLELGDSALYFCASSPSPGTPTSSNGELFFGEGSRLTVL.

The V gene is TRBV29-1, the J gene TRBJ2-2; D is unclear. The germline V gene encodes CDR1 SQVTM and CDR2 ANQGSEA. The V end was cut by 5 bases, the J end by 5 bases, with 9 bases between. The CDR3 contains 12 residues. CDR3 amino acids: CSVLELTGELFF. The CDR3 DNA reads TGCAGCGTTTTGGAGTTAACCGGGGAGCTGTTTTTT.

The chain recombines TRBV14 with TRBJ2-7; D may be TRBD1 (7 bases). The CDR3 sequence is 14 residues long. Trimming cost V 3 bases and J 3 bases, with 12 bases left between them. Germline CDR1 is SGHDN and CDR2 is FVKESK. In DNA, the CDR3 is TGTGCCAGCAGCCATTCCAGGGGGGACTACGAGCAGTACTTC. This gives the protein CASSHSRGDYEQYF.

The chain's CDR3 is CASSLARGAASGANVLTF. CDR3 in DNA: TGTGCCAGCAGCTTGGCCCGAGGGGCGGCCTCTGGGGCCAACGTCCTGACTTTC. The chain uses TRBV5-5 and TRBJ2-6; TRBD1 or TRBD2 may be the D gene (5 bases each). Trimming stripped 0 bases from V and 0 bases from J, with 13 bases between. The germline V gene has CDR1 SGHKS and CDR2 YYEKEE (reference sequence). This CDR3 has 18 residues.

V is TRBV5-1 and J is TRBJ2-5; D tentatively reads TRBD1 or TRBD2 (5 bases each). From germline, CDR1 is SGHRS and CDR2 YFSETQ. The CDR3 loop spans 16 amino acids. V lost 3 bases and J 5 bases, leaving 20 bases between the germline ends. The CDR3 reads CASSSNPGRGRETQYF. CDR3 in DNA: TGCGCCAGCAGCTCTAACCCGGGACGTGGACGGGAGACCCAGTACTTC.

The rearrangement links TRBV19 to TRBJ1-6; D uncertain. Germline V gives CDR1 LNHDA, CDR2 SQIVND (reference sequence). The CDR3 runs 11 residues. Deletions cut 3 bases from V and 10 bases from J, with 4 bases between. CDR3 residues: CASSMGSPLHF. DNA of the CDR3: TGTGCCAGTAGTATGGGATCACCCCTCCACTTT.

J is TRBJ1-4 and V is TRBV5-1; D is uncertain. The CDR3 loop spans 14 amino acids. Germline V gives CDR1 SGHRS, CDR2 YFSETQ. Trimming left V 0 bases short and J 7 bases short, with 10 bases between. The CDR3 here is CASSLEGGREKLFF. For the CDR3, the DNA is TGCGCCAGCAGCTTGGAAGGAGGGCGTGAAAAACTGTTTTTT.

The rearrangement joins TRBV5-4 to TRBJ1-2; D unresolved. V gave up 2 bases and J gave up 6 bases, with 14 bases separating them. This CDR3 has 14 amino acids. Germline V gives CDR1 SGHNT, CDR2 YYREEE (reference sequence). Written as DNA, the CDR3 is TGTGCCAGCAGCTTAGAGCCAAGCGGGAATGGCTACACCTTC. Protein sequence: CASSLEPSGNGYTF. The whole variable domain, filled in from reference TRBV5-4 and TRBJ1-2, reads ETGVTQSPTHLIKTRGQQVTLRCSSQSGHNTVSWYQQALGQGPQFIFQYYREEENGRGNFPPRFSGLQFPNYSSELNVNALELDDSALYLCASSLEPSGNGYTFGSGTRLTVV.

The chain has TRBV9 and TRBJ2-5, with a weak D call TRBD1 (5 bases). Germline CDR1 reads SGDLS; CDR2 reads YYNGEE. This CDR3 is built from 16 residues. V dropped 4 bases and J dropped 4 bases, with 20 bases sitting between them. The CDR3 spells CASSPHIQGGGETQYF. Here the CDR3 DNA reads TGTGCCAGCAGCCCACATATTCAGGGTGGCGGAGAGACCCAGTACTTC.

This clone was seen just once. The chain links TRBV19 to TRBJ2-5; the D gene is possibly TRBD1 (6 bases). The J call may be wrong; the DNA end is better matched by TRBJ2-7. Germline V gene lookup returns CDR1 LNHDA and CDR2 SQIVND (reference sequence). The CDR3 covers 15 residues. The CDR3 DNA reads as TGTGCCAGTAGTCCCCGACAGGACAGCTCCTACGAGCAGTACTTC. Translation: CASSPRQDSSYEQYF.

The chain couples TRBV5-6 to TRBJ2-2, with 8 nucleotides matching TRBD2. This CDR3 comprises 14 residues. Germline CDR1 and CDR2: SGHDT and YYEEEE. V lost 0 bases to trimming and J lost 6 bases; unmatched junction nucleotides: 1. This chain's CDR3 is CASSLDGRAGELFF. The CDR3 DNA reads TGTGCCAGCAGCTTGGACGGGAGGGCCGGGGAGCTGTTTTTT.

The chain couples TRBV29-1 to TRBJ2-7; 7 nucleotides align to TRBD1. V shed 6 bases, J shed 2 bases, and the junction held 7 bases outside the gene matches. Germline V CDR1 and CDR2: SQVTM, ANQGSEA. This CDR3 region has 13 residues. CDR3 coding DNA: TGCAGCGTCGGGACAGCGACAACCTACGAGCAGTACTTC. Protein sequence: CSVGTATTYEQYF.

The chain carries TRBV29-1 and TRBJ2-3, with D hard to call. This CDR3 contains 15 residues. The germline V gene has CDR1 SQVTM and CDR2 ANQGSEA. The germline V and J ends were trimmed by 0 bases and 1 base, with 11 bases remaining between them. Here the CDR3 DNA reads TGCAGCGTTGAAGACGTTCAAGGTCGCACAGATACGCAGTATTTT. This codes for CSVEDVQGRTDTQYF.

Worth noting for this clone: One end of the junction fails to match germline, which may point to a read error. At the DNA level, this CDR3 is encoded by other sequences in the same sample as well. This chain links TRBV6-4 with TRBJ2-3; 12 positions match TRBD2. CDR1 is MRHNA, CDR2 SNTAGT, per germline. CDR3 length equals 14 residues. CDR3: CASSASGGADTQYF. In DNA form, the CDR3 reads TGCGCCAGCAGTGCTAGCGGGGGGGCAGATACGCAGTATTTT.

The CDR3 DNA follows: TGTGCCAGCAGCTTTACAGTGTCCTACAATGAGCAGTTCTTC. Protein: CASSFTVSYNEQFF. V usage is TRBV7-9 and J usage is TRBJ2-1, with D hard to call. The germline V and J ends were trimmed by 3 bases and 1 base, with 7 bases remaining between them. Germline values: CDR1 SEHNR, CDR2 FQNEAQ (reference sequence). The CDR3 length is 14 residues.

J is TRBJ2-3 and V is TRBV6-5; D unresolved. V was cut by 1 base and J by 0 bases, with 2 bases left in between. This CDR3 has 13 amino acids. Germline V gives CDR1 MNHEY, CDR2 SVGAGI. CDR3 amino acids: CASSYYSTDTQYF. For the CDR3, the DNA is TGTGCCAGCAGTTACTACAGCACAGATACGCAGTATTTT.

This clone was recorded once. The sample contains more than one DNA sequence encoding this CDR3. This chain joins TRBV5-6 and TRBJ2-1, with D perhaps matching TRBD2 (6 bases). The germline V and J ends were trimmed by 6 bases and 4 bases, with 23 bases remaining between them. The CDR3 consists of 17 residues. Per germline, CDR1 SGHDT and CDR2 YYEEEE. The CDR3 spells CASTPLEGSGVYNEQFF. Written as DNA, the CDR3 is TGTGCCAGCACCCCCTTGGAGGGGTCTGGGGTTTACAATGAGCAGTTCTTC. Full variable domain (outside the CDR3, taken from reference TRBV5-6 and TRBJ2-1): DAGVTQSPTHLIKTRGQQVTLRCSPKSGHDTVSWYQQALGQGPQFIFQYYEEEERQRGNFPDRFSGHQFPNYSSELNVNALLLGDSALYLCASTPLEGSGVYNEQFFGPGTRLTVL.

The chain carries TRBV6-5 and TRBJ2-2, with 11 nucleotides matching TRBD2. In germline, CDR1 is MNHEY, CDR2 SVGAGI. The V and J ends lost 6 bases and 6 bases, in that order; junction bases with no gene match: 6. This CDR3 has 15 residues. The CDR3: CASSLSGGAAGELFF. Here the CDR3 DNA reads TGTGCCAGCAGCCTTAGCGGGGGGGCGGCCGGGGAGCTGTTTTTT.

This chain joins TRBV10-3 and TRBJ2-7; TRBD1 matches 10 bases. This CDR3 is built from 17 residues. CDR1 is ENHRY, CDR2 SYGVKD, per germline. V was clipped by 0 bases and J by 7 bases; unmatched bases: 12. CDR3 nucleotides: TGTGCCATCAGTGAGTCGATCTTTAGACAGGGGGCGAGGGAGCAGTACTTC. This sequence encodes CAISESIFRQGAREQYF.

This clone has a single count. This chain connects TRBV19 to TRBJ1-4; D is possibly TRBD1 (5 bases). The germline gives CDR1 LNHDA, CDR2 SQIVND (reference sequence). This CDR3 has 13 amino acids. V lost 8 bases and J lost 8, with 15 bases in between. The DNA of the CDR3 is TGTGCCAGTTCGCCCGGGACTAGGGAAAAACTGTTTTTT. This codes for CASSPGTREKLFF.